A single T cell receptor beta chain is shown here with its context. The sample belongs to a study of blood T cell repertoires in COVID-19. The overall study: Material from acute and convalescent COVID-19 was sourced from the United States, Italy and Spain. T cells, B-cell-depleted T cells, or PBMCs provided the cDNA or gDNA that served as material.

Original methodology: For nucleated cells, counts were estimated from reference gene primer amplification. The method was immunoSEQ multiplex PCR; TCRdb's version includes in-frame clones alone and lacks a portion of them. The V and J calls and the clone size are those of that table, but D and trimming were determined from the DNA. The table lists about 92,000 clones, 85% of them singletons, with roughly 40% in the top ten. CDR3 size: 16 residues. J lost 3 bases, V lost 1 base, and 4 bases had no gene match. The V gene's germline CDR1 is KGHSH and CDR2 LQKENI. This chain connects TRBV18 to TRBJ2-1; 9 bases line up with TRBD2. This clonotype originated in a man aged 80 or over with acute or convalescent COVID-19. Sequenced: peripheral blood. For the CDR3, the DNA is TGTGCCAGCTCACCACAATCTAGCGGGATCTACAATGAGCAGTTCTTC. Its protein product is CASSPQSSGIYNEQFF. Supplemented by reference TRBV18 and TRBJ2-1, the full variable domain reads NAGVMQNPRHLVRRRGQEARLRCSPMKGHSHVYWYRQLPEEGLKFMVYLQKENIIDESGMPKERFSAEFPKEGPSILRIQQVVRGDSAAYFCASSPQSSGIYNEQFFGPGTRLTVL.